This TCR beta chain emerged from a study of cytomegalovirus exposure and HLA in healthy donors. Study-wide background: Out of roughly 170 million T cells, an earlier analysis found some 120 million unique TCR beta sequences in total.

Primers: 60 Vbeta forward and 13 Jbeta reverse. The table came from immunoSEQ multiplex PCR; TCRdb's copy has only in-frame clones and leaves some out. The sample lists fewer than 150,000 clones; 70% to 85% were seen once. With regard to this clone: Its antigen remains unidentified.

Whole-study results and caveats: TCR beta sequences numbering more than 15,000 were associated with HLA alleles at 0.05 false discovery rate in a later analysis. Later on, a genetic analysis was performed. It linked a missense variant in DCLRE1C with V- and J-gene trimming of TCR beta.

The sequence came from a woman between 45 and 60 years old in good health and CMV-seropositive. Sequenced sample: PBMCs.

The CDR3 DNA reads as TGTGCCAGCAGTGAAGGGGGAAGGGGAGGAACTGAAGCTTTCTTT. It translates to CASSEGGRGGTEAFF. This rearrangement joins TRBV2 to TRBJ1-1; D may be TRBD1 (5 bases). Germline V gives CDR1 SNHLY, CDR2 FYNNEI. Trimming shortened V by 1 base and J by 5 bases, and 14 bases separated the two germline ends. The CDR3 extends over 15 amino acids. Filled out from reference TRBV2 and TRBJ1-1, the complete variable domain reads EPEVTQTPSHQVTQMGQEVILRCVPISNHLYFYWYRQILGQKVEFLVSFYNNEISEKSEIFDDQFSVERPDGSNFTLKIRSTKLEDSAMYFCASSEGGRGGTEAFFGQGTRLTVV.